This T cell receptor beta chain was profiled in a study of T cell repertoires in cytomegalovirus infection. V was clipped by 1 base and J by 6 bases; unmatched bases: 8. Germline V gene data show CDR1 as GTSNPN and CDR2 as SVGIG (reference sequence). There are 16 residues in the CDR3. Via MiXCR, TCRdb re-called the reads, giving one row per CDR3 protein. The table has 450,000 to 650,000 distinct CDR3 sequences, less than 30% seen once. The TCR was taken from a human donor in good health (CMV status not recorded). Some clones in this sample may be carry-over from other donors' samples. The specimen sequenced was PBMCs. V and J are TRBV30 and TRBJ2-2, with TRBD2 matching 10 bases. The CDR3 protein is CAWSGGLAGEAGELFF. DNA for the CDR3: TGTGCCTGGAGTGGGGGGCTAGCGGGAGAGGCCGGGGAGCTGTTTTTT.